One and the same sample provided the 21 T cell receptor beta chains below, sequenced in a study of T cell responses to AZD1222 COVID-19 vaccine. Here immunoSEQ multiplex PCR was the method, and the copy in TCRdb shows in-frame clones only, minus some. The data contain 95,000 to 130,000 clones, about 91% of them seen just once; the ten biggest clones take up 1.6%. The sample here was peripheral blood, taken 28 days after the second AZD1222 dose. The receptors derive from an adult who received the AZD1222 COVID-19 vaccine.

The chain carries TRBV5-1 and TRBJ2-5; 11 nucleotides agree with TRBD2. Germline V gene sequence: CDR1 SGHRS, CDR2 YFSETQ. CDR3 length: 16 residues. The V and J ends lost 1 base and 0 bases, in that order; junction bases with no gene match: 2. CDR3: CASSLMTSGDQETQYF. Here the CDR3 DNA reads TGCGCCAGCAGCTTGATGACTAGCGGGGACCAAGAGACCCAGTACTTC.

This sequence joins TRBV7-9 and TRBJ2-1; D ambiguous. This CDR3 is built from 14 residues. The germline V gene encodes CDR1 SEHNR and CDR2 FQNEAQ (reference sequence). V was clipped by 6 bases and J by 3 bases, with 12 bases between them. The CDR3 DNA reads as TGTGCCAGCAGTTTTGATTTTGGCTACAATGAGCAGTTCTTC. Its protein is CASSFDFGYNEQFF.

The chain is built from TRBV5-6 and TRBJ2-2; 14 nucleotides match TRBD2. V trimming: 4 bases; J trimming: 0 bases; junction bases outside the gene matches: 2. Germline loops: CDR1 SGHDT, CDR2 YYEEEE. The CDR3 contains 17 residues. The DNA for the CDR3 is TGTGCCAGCAGCCCGGGACTAGCGGGAGCGAACACCGGGGAGCTGTTTTTT. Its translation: CASSPGLAGANTGELFF.

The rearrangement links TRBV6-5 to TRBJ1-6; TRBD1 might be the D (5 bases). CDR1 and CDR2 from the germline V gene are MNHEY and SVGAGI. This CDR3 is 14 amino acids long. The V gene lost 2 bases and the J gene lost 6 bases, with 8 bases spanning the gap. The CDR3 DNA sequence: TGTGCCAGCAGTTACGGGCAGGGTAATTCACCCCTCCACTTT. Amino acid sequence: CASSYGQGNSPLHF.

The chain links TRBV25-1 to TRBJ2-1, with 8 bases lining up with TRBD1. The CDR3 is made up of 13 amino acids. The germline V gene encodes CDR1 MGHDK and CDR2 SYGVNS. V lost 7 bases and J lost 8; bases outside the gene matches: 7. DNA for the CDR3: TGTGCCAGCAACCAGGGGGCGCGGGATGAGCAGTTCTTC. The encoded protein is CASNQGARDEQFF.

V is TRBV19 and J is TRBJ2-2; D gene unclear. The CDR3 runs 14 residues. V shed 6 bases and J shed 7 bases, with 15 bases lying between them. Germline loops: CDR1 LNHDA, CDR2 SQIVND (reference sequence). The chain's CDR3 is CASREPLMDGELFF. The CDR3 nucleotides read TGTGCCAGTAGAGAACCCTTGATGGACGGGGAGCTGTTTTTT.

CDR3 in DNA: TGTGCCAGCAGCGTAGCAACTGGGACTAGCGGGGCAGATACGCAGTATTTT. Translated, it gives CASSVATGTSGADTQYF. The chain recombines TRBV9 with TRBJ2-3, with 13 nucleotides matching TRBD2. Germline V gives CDR1 SGDLS, CDR2 YYNGEE. After removal of 0 bases from V and 4 bases from J, the junction contained 5 bases not matched to a gene. This CDR3 contains 17 residues.

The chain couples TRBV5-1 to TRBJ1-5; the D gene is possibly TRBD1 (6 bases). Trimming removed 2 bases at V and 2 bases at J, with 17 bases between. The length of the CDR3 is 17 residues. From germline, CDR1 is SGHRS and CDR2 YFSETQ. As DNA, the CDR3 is TGCGCCAGCAGCTTAGGGGACATGGGTGTTGGCAATCAGCCCCAGCATTTT. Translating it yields CASSLGDMGVGNQPQHF. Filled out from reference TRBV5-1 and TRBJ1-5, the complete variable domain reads KAGVTQTPRYLIKTRGQQVTLSCSPISGHRSVSWYQQTPGQGLQFLFEYFSETQRNKGNFPGRFSGRQFSNSRSEMNVSTLELGDSALYLCASSLGDMGVGNQPQHFGDGTRLSIL.

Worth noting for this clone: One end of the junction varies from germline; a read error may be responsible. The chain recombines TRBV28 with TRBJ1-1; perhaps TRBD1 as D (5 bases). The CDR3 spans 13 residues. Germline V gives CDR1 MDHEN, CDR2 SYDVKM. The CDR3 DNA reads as TGTGCCAGCAGGTTATCGGGGGGGACTGAAGCTTTCTTT. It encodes CASRLSGGTEAFF. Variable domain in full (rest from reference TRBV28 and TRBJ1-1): DVKVTQSSRYLVKRTGEKVFLECVQDMDHENMFWYRQDPGLGLRLIYFSYDVKMKEKGDIPEGYSVSREKKERFSLILESASTNQTSMYLCASRLSGGTEAFFGQGTRLTVV.

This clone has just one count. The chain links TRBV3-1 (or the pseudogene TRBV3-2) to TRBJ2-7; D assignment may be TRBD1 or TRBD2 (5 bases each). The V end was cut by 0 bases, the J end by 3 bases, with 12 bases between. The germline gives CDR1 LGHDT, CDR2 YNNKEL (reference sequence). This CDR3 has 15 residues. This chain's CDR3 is CASSQDEEGIYEQYF. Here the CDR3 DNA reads TGTGCCAGCAGCCAAGATGAAGAGGGGATCTACGAGCAGTACTTC.

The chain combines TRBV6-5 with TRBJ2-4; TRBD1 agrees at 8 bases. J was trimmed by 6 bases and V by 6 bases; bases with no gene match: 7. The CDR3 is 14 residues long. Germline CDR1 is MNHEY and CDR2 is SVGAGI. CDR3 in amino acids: CASRDRQGRNIQYF. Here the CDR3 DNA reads TGTGCCAGCAGGGACAGACAGGGGAGAAACATTCAGTACTTC.

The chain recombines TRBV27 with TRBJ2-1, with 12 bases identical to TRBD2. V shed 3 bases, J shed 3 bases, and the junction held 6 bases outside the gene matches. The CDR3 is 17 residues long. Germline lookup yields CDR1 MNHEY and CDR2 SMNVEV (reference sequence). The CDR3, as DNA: TGTGCCAGCAGTTTCCAAATGACTAGCGGGAGCTACAATGAGCAGTTCTTC. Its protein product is CASSFQMTSGSYNEQFF.

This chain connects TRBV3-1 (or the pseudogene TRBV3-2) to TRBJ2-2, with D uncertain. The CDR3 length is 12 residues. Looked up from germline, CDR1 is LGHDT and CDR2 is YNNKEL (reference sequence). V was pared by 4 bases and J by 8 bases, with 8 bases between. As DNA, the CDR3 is TGTGCCAGCAGCCGACCCCTTGGGGAGCTGTTTTTT. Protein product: CASSRPLGELFF.

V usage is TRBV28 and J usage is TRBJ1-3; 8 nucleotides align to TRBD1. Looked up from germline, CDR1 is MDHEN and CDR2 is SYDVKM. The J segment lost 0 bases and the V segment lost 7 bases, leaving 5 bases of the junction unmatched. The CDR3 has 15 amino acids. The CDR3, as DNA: TGTGCCAGCACCGGACAGGGCAGCTCTGGAAACACCATATATTTT. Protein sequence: CASTGQGSSGNTIYF.

The CDR3 DNA sequence: TGTGCCAGTAGTAGTCAAGAGACCCAGTACTTC. Its translation is CASSSQETQYF. The rearrangement joins TRBV19 to TRBJ2-5, with D hard to call. Trimming shortened V by 4 bases and J by 2 bases, and 2 bases separated the two germline ends. Per germline, CDR1 LNHDA and CDR2 SQIVND (reference sequence). This CDR3 has 11 amino acids.

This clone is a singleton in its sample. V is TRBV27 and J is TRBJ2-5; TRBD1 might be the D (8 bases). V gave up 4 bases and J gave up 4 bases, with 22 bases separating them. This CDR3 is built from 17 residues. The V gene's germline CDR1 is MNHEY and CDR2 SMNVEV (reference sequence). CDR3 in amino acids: CASSSRPNRGGLETQYF. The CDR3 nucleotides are TGTGCCAGCAGTTCCAGGCCTAACAGGGGGGGTCTAGAGACCCAGTACTTC.

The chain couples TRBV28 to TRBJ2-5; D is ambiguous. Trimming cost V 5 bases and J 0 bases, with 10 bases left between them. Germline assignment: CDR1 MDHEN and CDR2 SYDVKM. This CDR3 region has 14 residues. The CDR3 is CASSLSGYQETQYF. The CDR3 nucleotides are TGTGCCAGCAGTCTATCCGGTTACCAAGAGACCCAGTACTTC.

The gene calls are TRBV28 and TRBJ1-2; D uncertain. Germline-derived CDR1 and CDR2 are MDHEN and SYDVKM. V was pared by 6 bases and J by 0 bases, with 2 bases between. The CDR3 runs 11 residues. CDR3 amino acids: CASSTNYGYTF. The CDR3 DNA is TGTGCCAGCAGCACTAACTATGGCTACACCTTC.

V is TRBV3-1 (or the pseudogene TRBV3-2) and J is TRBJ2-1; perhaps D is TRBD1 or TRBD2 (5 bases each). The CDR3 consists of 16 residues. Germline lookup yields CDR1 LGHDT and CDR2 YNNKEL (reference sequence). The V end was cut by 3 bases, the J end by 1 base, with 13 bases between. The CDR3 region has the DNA TGTGCCAGCAGCCATTCCCTAGCAGGGTCCTACAATGAGCAGTTCTTC. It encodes CASSHSLAGSYNEQFF.

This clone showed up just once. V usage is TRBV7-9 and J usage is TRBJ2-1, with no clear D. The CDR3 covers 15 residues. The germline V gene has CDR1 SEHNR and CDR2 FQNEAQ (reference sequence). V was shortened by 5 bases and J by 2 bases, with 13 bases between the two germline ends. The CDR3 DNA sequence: TGTGCCAGCAGCCTTGGCGACGGAGCCTACAATGAGCAGTTCTTC. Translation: CASSLGDGAYNEQFF.

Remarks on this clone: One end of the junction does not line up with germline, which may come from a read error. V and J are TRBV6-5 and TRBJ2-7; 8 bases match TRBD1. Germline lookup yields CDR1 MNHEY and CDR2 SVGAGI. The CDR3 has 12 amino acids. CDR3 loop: CASSSQGAPRVF. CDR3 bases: TGTGCCAGCAGTTCCCAGGGGGCGCCTCGGGTCTTC.